A single sample is the source of the 20 T cell receptor beta chains below, sequenced in a study of shared clonotypes between healthy human individuals (dated by TCRdb to 2018 to 2020). The library was prepared using the immunoSEQ multiplex PCR assay. TCRdb retrieved this table from immuneACCESS and kept in-frame rearrangements only. Not all clones are present; in checked studies, unresolved V genes account for under half, and no reason is known for the remainder. The sample data list over a million clones, and roughly 96% of these were observed just once. The ten largest clones represent approximately 1.1% of the sample. The sequencing sample was made of naive CD4+ T cells sorted from blood. This specimen's cell subset or site label, interpreted: CD45RA+ positively selected. Receptor source: a man between 25 and 39 years old in good health.

J is TRBJ2-7 and V is TRBV7-2; TRBD1 matches 8 bases. This CDR3 has 17 amino acids. V shed 0 bases and J 2 bases; nucleotides not matched to a gene: 9. Germline CDR1 and CDR2: SGHTA and FQGNSA. The CDR3 DNA is TGTGCCAGCAGCTTAGCGGTAATTGGGACAGGCACCTACGAGCAGTACTTC. It is translated as CASSLAVIGTGTYEQYF.

The chain uses TRBV29-1 and TRBJ2-1; D might be TRBD2 (5 bases). CDR1 is SQVTM, CDR2 ANQGSEA, per germline. With 7 bases removed from V and 4 bases from J, the gap between germline ends came to 23 bases. The CDR3 contains 16 residues. The chain's CDR3 is CSARLREGPRYNEQFF. In DNA form, the CDR3 reads TGCAGCGCCCGCCTTCGTGAGGGTCCAAGATACAATGAGCAGTTCTTC.

V and J are TRBV11-2 and TRBJ1-1, with TRBD1 as a possible D gene (6 bases). CDR3 length: 16 residues. V lost 0 bases and J lost 5, with 16 bases in between. Looked up from germline, CDR1 is SGHAT and CDR2 is FQNNGV. CDR3 residues: CASSLDLIGGWTEAFF. The CDR3 DNA reads TGTGCCAGCAGCTTAGATCTAATAGGGGGTTGGACTGAAGCTTTCTTT.

This clone has a handful of counts. The chain joins TRBV19 to TRBJ2-3; 11 bases are shared with TRBD2. V was pared by 5 bases and J by 5 bases, with 6 bases of the junction left unmatched. Per germline, CDR1 LNHDA and CDR2 SQIVND (reference sequence). CDR3 length equals 15 residues. CDR3 in amino acids: CASSVLAGAGDTQYF. The DNA of the CDR3 is TGTGCCAGTAGTGTACTAGCGGGAGCAGGAGATACGCAGTATTTT.

This chain links TRBV9 with TRBJ1-4; TRBD1 matches at 10 bases. V was clipped by 4 bases and J by 7 bases; unmatched bases: 7. The CDR3 loop spans 15 amino acids. The germline V gene encodes CDR1 SGDLS and CDR2 YYNGEE. CDR3: CASSIRTGGGEKLFF. The CDR3, as DNA: TGTGCCAGCAGCATCCGGACAGGGGGAGGTGAAAAACTGTTTTTT.

The chain joins TRBV5-6 to TRBJ2-7; D might be TRBD2 (5 bases). Per the germline V gene, CDR1 is SGHDT and CDR2 is YYEEEE. The CDR3 is 15 residues long. The germline V and J ends were trimmed by 0 bases and 3 bases, with 13 bases remaining between them. The CDR3 is CASSLAGGGGYEQYF. The CDR3 DNA reads TGTGCCAGCAGCTTGGCCGGAGGCGGCGGCTACGAGCAGTACTTC.

This chain joins TRBV10-1 and TRBJ2-1; D is uncertain. Germline V gives CDR1 WNHNN, CDR2 SYGVQD (reference sequence). The CDR3 runs 14 residues. V shed 3 bases and J shed 0 bases, with 6 bases lying between them. Written as DNA, the CDR3 is TGCGCCAGCAGTGATCAGGTCTCCTACAATGAGCAGTTCTTC. This encodes CASSDQVSYNEQFF.

V and J are TRBV19 and TRBJ2-1, with no clear D. The CDR3 totals 16 residues. V gave up 5 bases and J gave up 3 bases, with 17 bases separating them. Looked up from germline, CDR1 is LNHDA and CDR2 is SQIVND (reference sequence). The CDR3 bases are TGTGCCAGTAGTCTTATAAGCGTAGGTCTCTACAATGAGCAGTTCTTC. As protein: CASSLISVGLYNEQFF.

This chain connects TRBV4-3 to TRBJ2-5; D may correspond to TRBD1 or TRBD2 (5 bases each). The CDR3 extends over 14 amino acids. Germline values: CDR1 LGHNA, CDR2 YSLEER. Trimming shortened V by 1 base and J by 5 bases, and 11 bases separated the two germline ends. In DNA, the CDR3 is TGCGCCAGCAGCCAAGGGGGCGGGTGGGAGACCCAGTACTTC. Translation gives CASSQGGGWETQYF.

The chain has TRBV10-2 and TRBJ2-7; D could derive from TRBD1 or TRBD2 (5 bases each). CDR3 length: 12 amino acids. V lost 4 bases to trimming and J lost 5 bases, with 9 bases between them. Looked up from germline, CDR1 is WSHSY and CDR2 is SAAADI. CDR3 sequence (DNA): TGCGCCAGCAGTGTTAGGGACCACGAGCAGTACTTC. The encoded protein is CASSVRDHEQYF.

The chain joins TRBV5-5 to TRBJ2-7; D unclear. The germline V gene encodes CDR1 SGHKS and CDR2 YYEKEE (reference sequence). This CDR3 is 11 amino acids long. V was pared by 5 bases and J by 5 bases, with 8 bases between. The CDR3 DNA reads as TGTGCCAGCAGGGTTGTAGACGAGCAGTACTTC. Translation: CASRVVDEQYF.

The V call is TRBV4-1, the J call TRBJ2-7; maybe TRBD2 (7 bases). V dropped 2 bases and J dropped 4 bases, with 18 bases sitting between them. The CDR3 totals 16 residues. Germline assignment: CDR1 MGHRA and CDR2 YSYEKL. CDR3 DNA sequence: TGCGCCAGCAGCCAAAACCCGATAGGGGGGGGGTACGAGCAGTACTTC. Protein sequence: CASSQNPIGGGYEQYF.

This chain links TRBV19 with TRBJ1-1; unclear D gene. The CDR3 consists of 13 residues. Germline V gene lookup returns CDR1 LNHDA and CDR2 SQIVND (reference sequence). Trimming pared 2 bases from V and 4 bases from J, leaving 8 bases between. The CDR3 sequence is CASSISTRTEAFF. The CDR3 DNA follows: TGTGCCAGTAGTATATCCACCCGCACTGAAGCTTTCTTT.

The genes are TRBV13 and TRBJ2-3, with D perhaps matching TRBD2 (5 bases). The CDR3 totals 13 residues. Per the germline V gene, CDR1 is PRHDT and CDR2 is FYEKMQ (reference sequence). The germline V and J ends were trimmed by 3 bases and 4 bases, with 8 bases remaining between them. The CDR3 loop is CASSFSDADTQYF. As DNA, the CDR3 is TGTGCCAGCAGCTTTAGCGACGCAGATACGCAGTATTTT.

The J gene is TRBJ2-2, the V gene TRBV6-5, with D perhaps matching TRBD2 (6 bases). Germline loops: CDR1 MNHEY, CDR2 SVGAGI. This CDR3 has 13 residues. Trimming pared 8 bases from V and 2 bases from J, leaving 9 bases between. CDR3 in DNA: TGTGCCAGCGTCGGGGGAAACACCGGGGAGCTGTTTTTT. It codes for CASVGGNTGELFF.

The rearrangement uses TRBV11-3 and TRBJ2-1; TRBD2 agrees at 10 bases. The J segment lost 9 bases and the V segment lost 7 bases, leaving 9 bases of the junction unmatched. The CDR3 is made up of 14 amino acids. CDR1 SGHNT and CDR2 YENEEA come from the germline V gene. The CDR3, as DNA: TGTGCCAGCACCAGTAGCGGGAGGATCAGTGAGCAGTTCTTC. This codes for CASTSSGRISEQFF.

J is TRBJ2-1 and V is TRBV7-8; maybe TRBD1 (6 bases). V lost 3 bases, J lost 10 bases, and 13 bases lay in between. CDR1 and CDR2 (germline): SGHVS, FQNEAQ. The CDR3 sequence is 13 residues long. The CDR3 nucleotides read TGTGCCAGCAGCTTCCCCGGGACACCAGAGCAGTTCTTC. Protein product: CASSFPGTPEQFF. Full variable domain (remainder filled in from reference TRBV7-8 and TRBJ2-1): GAGVSQSPRYKVAKRGQDVALRCDPISGHVSLFWYQQALGQGPEFLTYFQNEAQLDKSGLPSDRFFAERPEGSVSTLKIQRTQQEDSAVYLCASSFPGTPEQFFGPGTRLTVL.

The V and J genes are TRBV6-1 and TRBJ2-7; D perhaps matches TRBD1 (6 bases). The germline CDR1 and CDR2 sequences are MNHNS and SASEGT. CDR3 size: 11 residues. Trimming stripped 7 bases from V and 4 bases from J, with 8 bases between. The CDR3 reads CASTGDYEQYF. The CDR3 region has the DNA TGTGCCAGCACAGGGGATTACGAGCAGTACTTC.

This clone was found once. This chain connects TRBV9 to TRBJ1-1; D not certain. Trimming took 1 base from V and 7 from J, leaving 14 bases between them. Germline CDR1 SGDLS, CDR2 YYNGEE. The CDR3 is 14 amino acids. In DNA, the CDR3 is TGTGCCAGCAGCGTATCCCACATCGGGCGTGAAGCTTTCTTT. This translates into CASSVSHIGREAFF.

The V and J genes are TRBV5-4 and TRBJ2-5; D is ambiguous. V lost 1 base, J lost 1 base, and 8 bases lay in between. The CDR3 contains 14 residues. Germline V gene sequence: CDR1 SGHNT, CDR2 YYREEE (reference sequence). Here the CDR3 reads CASSLTPGQETQYF. In DNA, the CDR3 is TGTGCCAGCAGCTTGACCCCGGGCCAAGAGACCCAGTACTTC.